Below, 24 T cell receptor beta chains from the same sample are listed, as sequenced in a study of control samples from healthy donors and cancer patients. The method was immunoSEQ multiplex PCR; TCRdb's version includes in-frame clones alone and lacks a portion of them. Among 130,000 or so clones, about 86% were seen once, and the ten largest hold 12%. Material: blood. These receptors all stem from a man in his thirties or forties in good health.

The CDR3 here is CASSTSDTDTQYF. The CDR3 nucleotides are TGCGCCAGCAGTACTAGCGATACAGATACGCAGTATTTT. The chain couples TRBV10-1 to TRBJ2-3, with TRBD2 matching over 7 bases. Trimming cost V 5 bases and J 3 bases; bases outside gene matches: 2. The CDR3 spans 13 residues. Germline lookup yields CDR1 WNHNN and CDR2 SYGVQD (reference sequence).

The V gene is TRBV11-2, the J gene TRBJ1-1; 7 bases match TRBD1. The junction had 4 bases not matched to a gene; V was cut back by 4 bases and J by 5 bases. Germline CDR1 SGHAT, CDR2 FQNNGV. The CDR3 is 13 amino acids. In DNA form, the CDR3 reads TGTGCCAGCAGCTCAACGACAGGGACTGAAGCTTTCTTT. It translates to CASSSTTGTEAFF.

The rearrangement uses TRBV5-8 and TRBJ2-7; no firm D call. Germline lookup yields CDR1 SGHTS and CDR2 YDEGEE. V shed 4 bases and J shed 1 base, with 9 bases lying between them. This CDR3 region has 13 residues. CDR3 nucleotide sequence: TGTGCCAGCAGCCGTCTTGTTTCCTACGAGCAGTACTTC. Translation: CASSRLVSYEQYF.

V and J are TRBV7-2 and TRBJ1-2, with TRBD1 matching over 10 bases. Germline CDR1 reads SGHTA; CDR2 reads FQGNSA. J lost 0 bases, V lost 6 bases, and 10 bases had no gene match. This CDR3 is 17 amino acids long. The CDR3 nucleotides read TGTGCCAGCAGTCACCCGGGACAGGGGCACCCTAACTATGGCTACACCTTC. Translated: CASSHPGQGHPNYGYTF.

The V call is TRBV19, the J call TRBJ1-4, with D unclear. Between the trimmed V and J ends, which lost 5 bases and 6 bases, there was a span of 10 bases. CDR1 is LNHDA, CDR2 SQIVND, per germline (reference sequence). The CDR3 has 13 residues. This CDR3 is CASSQDRDEKLFF. The CDR3 DNA is TGTGCCAGTAGTCAGGACCGGGATGAAAAACTGTTTTTT.

The genes are TRBV9 and TRBJ2-1; the match to TRBD2 covers 8 bases. The J segment lost 8 bases and the V segment lost 0 bases, leaving 7 bases of the junction unmatched. Germline V gene sequence: CDR1 SGDLS, CDR2 YYNGEE. The CDR3 is 15 amino acids. The CDR3 sequence: CASSVDTGGLHEQFF. CDR3 in DNA: TGTGCCAGCAGCGTAGACACGGGGGGGCTTCATGAGCAGTTCTTC.

The J gene is TRBJ2-2, the V gene TRBV6-1; D not certain. The CDR3 has 14 amino acids. The germline V and J ends were trimmed by 3 bases and 6 bases, with 11 bases remaining between them. CDR1 and CDR2 (germline): MNHNS, SASEGT. The DNA of the CDR3 is TGTGCCAGCAGTGATTTGGGCCTCCCCGGGGAGCTGTTTTTT. Translation gives CASSDLGLPGELFF.

The gene calls are TRBV6-5 and TRBJ1-5; D remains ambiguous. Trimming stripped 6 bases from V and 5 bases from J, with 14 bases between. The CDR3 has 14 amino acids. The germline gives CDR1 MNHEY, CDR2 SVGAGI. CDR3: CASRNRELHQPQHF. The CDR3 region has the DNA TGTGCCAGCAGAAACCGGGAGCTGCATCAGCCCCAGCATTTT.

This chain connects TRBV6-5 to TRBJ1-2; possible D gene TRBD1, 6 bases. Germline CDR1 MNHEY, CDR2 SVGAGI. The CDR3 has 16 amino acids. V gave up 2 bases and J gave up 0 bases, with 13 bases separating them. The CDR3 DNA reads as TGTGCCAGCAGTTACCGAGGGACACGTTCTAACTATGGCTACACCTTC. Translation gives CASSYRGTRSNYGYTF.

The CDR3, as DNA: TGTGCCAGCAGTGAAGGGGACGGCTTTAACTATGGCTACACCTTC. Its translation: CASSEGDGFNYGYTF. V is TRBV2 and J is TRBJ1-2; TRBD1 is a possible D gene (5 bases). The CDR3 is 15 amino acids. Germline V lookup: CDR1 SNHLY, CDR2 FYNNEI. Trimming pared 1 base from V and 1 base from J, leaving 10 bases between.

This chain links TRBV5-6 with TRBJ2-4; D gene unclear. V lost 2 bases and J 2 bases, leaving 8 bases between the germline ends. The CDR3 contains 14 residues. Germline CDR1 reads SGHDT; CDR2 reads YYEEEE. The CDR3 is CASSFTGTKNIQYF. CDR3 DNA: TGTGCCAGCAGCTTTACTGGGACCAAAAACATTCAGTACTTC. The whole variable domain, remainder taken from reference TRBV5-6 and TRBJ2-4, is DAGVTQSPTHLIKTRGQQVTLRCSPKSGHDTVSWYQQALGQGPQFIFQYYEEEERQRGNFPDRFSGHQFPNYSSELNVNALLLGDSALYLCASSFTGTKNIQYFGAGTRLSVL.

This chain uses TRBV18 with TRBJ1-1; TRBD1 matches at 10 bases. CDR1 is KGHSH and CDR2 is LQKENI in the germline V gene. The CDR3 runs 15 residues. Trimming took 4 bases from V and 3 from J; bases not matched to a gene: 5. Written as DNA, the CDR3 is TGTGCCAGCTCACTCCGACAGGGGGCCGACACTGAAGCTTTCTTT. Protein: CASSLRQGADTEAFF.

The chain recombines TRBV7-9 with TRBJ1-3; D gene unclear. The CDR3 length is 16 residues. V was cut by 5 bases and J by 0 bases, with 14 bases left in between. Germline CDR1 is SEHNR and CDR2 is FQNEAQ (reference sequence). The CDR3 DNA follows: TGTGCCAGCAGCCGGACCGACCAGAGCTCTGGAAACACCATATATTTT. It translates to CASSRTDQSSGNTIYF.

This clone was detected only once. The V and J genes are TRBV6-4 and TRBJ1-2; 8 bases match TRBD1. In germline, CDR1 is MRHNA, CDR2 SNTAGT. This CDR3 is 14 amino acids long. The V and J ends lost 5 bases and 7 bases, in that order; junction bases with no gene match: 9. The CDR3 sequence is CASSPMTGAPGYTF. As DNA, the CDR3 is TGTGCCAGCAGTCCGATGACAGGGGCTCCTGGCTACACCTTC.

The sample holds a few counts of this clone. J is TRBJ1-1 and V is TRBV9; TRBD1 is a possible D gene (5 bases). Germline CDR1 reads SGDLS; CDR2 reads YYNGEE. V was pared by 0 bases and J by 4 bases, with 13 bases between. The CDR3 is 15 amino acids. CDR3 residues: CASSVEGQGVTEAFF. The CDR3 DNA follows: TGTGCCAGCAGCGTAGAGGGGCAGGGAGTCACTGAAGCTTTCTTT.

The J gene is TRBJ1-2, the V gene TRBV27; D might be TRBD1 (5 bases). Deletions cut 8 bases from V and 5 bases from J, with 15 bases between. In germline, CDR1 is MNHEY, CDR2 SMNVEV (reference sequence). The CDR3 is 13 residues long. The CDR3 nucleotides are TGTGCCAGCCTTCGTGCGGGGCTTTATGGCTACACCTTC. Its translation is CASLRAGLYGYTF.

The gene calls are TRBV11-3 and TRBJ2-5; possible D gene TRBD2, 6 bases. This CDR3 is built from 14 residues. V lost 7 bases and J 1 base, leaving 13 bases between the germline ends. Germline-derived CDR1 and CDR2 are SGHNT and YENEEA. For the CDR3, the DNA is TGTGCCAGCACCGAGTCCGGGGGCCAAGAGACCCAGTACTTC. The encoded protein is CASTESGGQETQYF. The variable domain in full, completed from reference TRBV11-3 and TRBJ2-5, reads EAGVVQSPRYKIIEKKQPVAFWCNPISGHNTLYWYLQNLGQGPELLIRYENEEAVDDSQLPKDRFSAERLKGVDSTLKIQPAELGDSAVYLCASTESGGQETQYFGPGTRLLVL.

The chain links TRBV2 to TRBJ2-5; 8 bases line up with TRBD1. The CDR3 runs to 18 residues. J was trimmed by 0 bases and V by 4 bases; bases with no gene match: 13. From germline, CDR1 is SNHLY and CDR2 FYNNEI. The CDR3 protein is CASSAHTMTGVYQETQYF. The CDR3 nucleotides read TGTGCCAGCAGTGCGCATACGATGACAGGGGTATACCAAGAGACCCAGTACTTC.

V gene TRBV6-5 combines with J gene TRBJ1-6; D not certain. There are 13 residues in the CDR3. Per germline, CDR1 MNHEY and CDR2 SVGAGI. V was cut by 0 bases and J by 8 bases, with 5 bases left in between. CDR3 in amino acids: CASSYSWDSPLHF. CDR3 bases: TGTGCCAGCAGTTACTCGTGGGATTCACCCCTCCACTTT.

J is TRBJ2-3 and V is TRBV14, with D uncertain. This CDR3 is 15 amino acids long. V was trimmed by 2 bases and J by 4 bases, leaving 13 bases between them. The V gene's germline CDR1 is SGHDN and CDR2 FVKESK. The CDR3 DNA follows: TGTGCCAGCAGCCAACTTGGTACATCCCCAGATACGCAGTATTTT. It codes for CASSQLGTSPDTQYF.

The chain employs TRBV5-8 and TRBJ1-2; D not certain. V was trimmed by 1 base and J by 2 bases, leaving 6 bases between them. The length of the CDR3 is 13 residues. The germline CDR1 and CDR2 sequences are SGHTS and YDEGEE. The CDR3 sequence is CASSLNVNYGYTF. In DNA, the CDR3 is TGTGCCAGCAGCTTGAACGTAAACTATGGCTACACCTTC. Combining the CDR3 with reference TRBV5-8 and TRBJ1-2 gives the whole variable domain EAGVTQSPTHLIKTRGQQATLRCSPISGHTSVYWYQQALGLGLQFLLWYDEGEERNRGNFPPRFSGRQFPNYSSELNVNALELEDSALYLCASSLNVNYGYTFGSGTRLTVV.

V gene TRBV5-6 combines with J gene TRBJ1-1; D is perhaps TRBD1 (6 bases). This CDR3 comprises 13 residues. Germline CDR1 and CDR2: SGHDT and YYEEEE. V lost 0 bases and J 8 bases, leaving 11 bases between the germline ends. The CDR3: CASSLVLGAEAFF. CDR3 DNA: TGTGCCAGCAGCTTGGTGCTGGGGGCGGAAGCTTTCTTT.

The V gene is TRBV30, the J gene TRBJ2-6; tentatively, D is TRBD1 or TRBD2 (5 bases each). V gave up 3 bases and J gave up 2 bases, with 26 bases separating them. This CDR3 spans 20 amino acids. Germline CDR1 and CDR2: GTSNPN and SVGIG (reference sequence). The CDR3 DNA reads as TGTGCCTGGAGCGCCAGGAGGACATTTATAGTTGGCCCTGGGGCCAACGTCCTGACTTTC. Translating it yields CAWSARRTFIVGPGANVLTF. Combining the CDR3 with reference TRBV30 and TRBJ2-6 gives the whole variable domain SQTIHQWPATLVQPVGSPLSLECTVEGTSNPNLYWYRQAAGRGLQLLFYSVGIGQISSEVPQNLSASRPQDRQFILSSKKLLLSDSGFYLCAWSARRTFIVGPGANVLTFGAGSRLTVL.

The rearrangement joins TRBV10-3 to TRBJ2-3; D is possibly TRBD2 (6 bases). The CDR3 runs 14 residues. CDR1 is ENHRY, CDR2 SYGVKD, per germline. The germline V and J ends were trimmed by 3 bases and 3 bases, with 10 bases remaining between them. The CDR3: CAISDTGVTDTQYF. The CDR3 nucleotides read TGTGCCATCAGTGACACGGGGGTAACAGATACGCAGTATTTT.